The rows below give T cell receptor beta chains drawn from one sample of a study of T-cell memory formation after mild COVID-19. TCRdb reprocessed the 5' RACE reads via MiXCR and lists one record per CDR3 protein. The table shows approximately 500,000 distinct CDR3 sequences, with nearly 25% occurring only once. Sequencing was done on a sample of PBMCs or a T cell subset sorted from them (not recorded which). These receptors were collected from an adult woman who had mild COVID-19 (a few samples of this study predate the infection). Cell type and time point are not known. Each CDR3 is given with its conserved first and last residue. A D gene is named only where the DNA matches it firmly. A clone size is listed for some rows: how often the clone was seen (once, few, many), or a class if it is expanded.

j_call | d_call | cdr3_length | v_call | clone_size | cdr3_aa | cdr3_nt
TRBJ2-7 | TRBD2 | 19 | TRBV10-3 | few | CAIRTSGTSGPRISYEQYF | TGTGCCATCAGGACCTCCGGGACTAGCGGGCCCCGGATCTCCTACGAGCAGTACTTC
TRBJ2-7 | NA | 16 | TRBV7-9 | few | CASSALRGLASYEQYF | TGTGCCAGCAGCGCCCTTCGGGGGCTAGCCTCCTACGAGCAGTACTTC
TRBJ2-3 | TRBD2 | 17 | TRBV20-1 | few | CSAREPKRGGIVDTQYF | TGCAGTGCTAGAGAACCGAAGCGGGGGGGAATTGTAGATACGCAGTATTTT
TRBJ2-3 | TRBD1 | 17 | TRBV14 | NA | CASSHWDYRGPRGTQYF | TGTGCCAGCAGCCACTGGGATTACAGGGGGCCGCGAGGAACGCAGTATTTT
TRBJ2-3 | TRBD2 | 16 | TRBV7-9 | few | CASSIPRDYLTDTQYF | TGTGCCAGCAGCATACCTCGGGACTACCTCACAGATACGCAGTATTTT
TRBJ2-2 | NA | 15 | TRBV5-1 | many | CASSWGKENTGELFF | TGCGCCAGCAGCTGGGGAAAAGAAAACACCGGGGAGCTGTTTTTT
TRBJ2-1 | NA | 14 | TRBV24-1 | NA | CATSDLTSTNEQFF | TGTGCCACCAGTGACCTGACTAGTACCAATGAGCAGTTCTTC
TRBJ2-3 | NA | 14 | TRBV7-9 | NA | CASSIRWGTNTQYF | TGTGCCAGCAGCATCAGATGGGGGACAAATACGCAGTATTTT
TRBJ2-7 | NA | 13 | TRBV5-1 | NA | CASRKPGTGEQYF | TGCGCCAGCAGGAAGCCGGGAACTGGCGAGCAGTACTTC
TRBJ2-4 | NA | 15 | TRBV19 | NA | CASSSRTDWKNIQYF | TGTGCCAGTAGTTCCCGGACGGATTGGAAAAACATTCAGTACTTC
TRBJ1-1 | NA | 12 | TRBV29-1 | NA | CSVEHLNTEAFF | TGCAGCGTTGAACACCTGAACACTGAAGCTTTCTTT
TRBJ2-6 | NA | 12 | TRBV3-1 | NA | CASSQDPNVLTF | TGTGCCAGCAGCCAAGATCCGAACGTCCTGACTTTC
TRBJ1-5 | NA | 16 | TRBV7-2 | few | CASSLEVGRGHQPQHF | TGTGCCAGCAGCTTAGAGGTAGGGAGGGGCCATCAGCCCCAGCATTTT
TRBJ2-3 | NA | 15 | TRBV24-1 | NA | CATSDSQRSTDTQYF | TGTGCCACCAGTGATTCTCAGCGATCCACAGATACGCAGTATTTT
TRBJ2-1 | NA | 16 | TRBV14 | few | CASSQAPRAPYNEQFF | TGTGCCAGCAGCCAAGCTCCTAGGGCCCCCTACAATGAGCAGTTCTTC
TRBJ2-1 | TRBD2 | 17 | TRBV18 | NA | CASSTTGTSGTKNEQFF | TGTGCCAGCTCAACAACCGGGACTAGCGGGACGAAGAATGAGCAGTTCTTC
TRBJ2-7 | NA | 15 | TRBV6-2/TRBV6-3 | NA | CASSYDSASSYEQYF | TGTGCCAGCAGTTACGACAGTGCTAGCTCCTACGAGCAGTACTTC
TRBJ2-7 | NA | 15 | TRBV20-1 | few | CSARDRFRSSYEQYF | TGCAGTGCTAGAGACAGATTCCGAAGCTCCTACGAGCAGTACTTC
TRBJ2-7 | NA | 15 | TRBV15 | NA | CATSRELGSGHEQYF | TGTGCCACCAGCAGAGAATTAGGGTCAGGGCACGAGCAGTACTTC
TRBJ2-2 | NA | 16 | TRBV2 | NA | CASSVSGGASTGELFF | TGTGCCAGCAGTGTGTCTGGAGGTGCGTCCACCGGGGAGCTGTTTTTT
TRBJ1-5 | NA | 17 | TRBV7-8 | NA | CASSLLSKHRGDQPQHF | TGTGCCAGCAGCCTTCTCAGTAAACACCGAGGGGATCAGCCCCAGCATTTT
TRBJ2-1 | NA | 13 | TRBV24-1 | NA | CATGTGDNNEQFF | TGTGCCACCGGGACGGGAGACAACAATGAGCAGTTCTTC
TRBJ2-7 | NA | 14 | TRBV9 | NA | CASSVGGQIYEQYF | TGTGCCAGCAGCGTAGGGGGACAAATCTACGAGCAGTACTTC
TRBJ2-7 | NA | 13 | TRBV18 | few | CASSPLEGNEQYF | TGTGCCAGCTCACCACTTGAGGGGAACGAGCAGTACTTC
TRBJ2-7 | TRBD2 | 15 | TRBV7-2 | NA | CASSPGTSGRAGKYF | TGTGCCAGCAGCCCCGGGACTAGCGGGCGGGCCGGAAAGTACTTC
TRBJ1-6 | NA | 15 | TRBV12-3/TRBV12-4 | NA | CASSLGQVGNSPLHF | TGTGCCAGCAGTTTAGGACAAGTGGGGAATTCACCCCTCCACTTT
TRBJ1-5 | NA | 19 | TRBV2 | few | CASSEGFGRAGHSNQPQHF | TGTGCCAGCAGTGAAGGTTTTGGCAGGGCGGGTCATAGCAATCAGCCCCAGCATTTT
TRBJ1-2 | NA | 18 | TRBV24-1 | NA | CATSEATGHSDHNYGYTF | TGTGCCACCAGTGAAGCAACGGGACACAGCGATCATAACTATGGCTACACCTTC
TRBJ1-4 | TRBD1 | 14 | TRBV20-1 | once | CSAGQGGGNEKLFF | TGCAGTGCCGGACAGGGAGGGGGTAATGAAAAACTGTTTTTT
TRBJ2-7 | NA | 13 | TRBV18 | NA | CASSTTEKYEQYF | TGTGCCAGCTCAACGACTGAAAAATACGAGCAGTACTTC
TRBJ2-2 | NA | 17 | TRBV5-8 | NA | CASSLVRGRPVTGELFF | TGTGCCAGCAGCTTGGTGAGGGGCCGGCCCGTCACCGGGGAGCTGTTTTTT
TRBJ2-2 | NA | 14 | TRBV7-3 | few | CASSLTGSTGELFF | TGTGCCAGCAGCCTGACAGGCTCCACCGGGGAGCTGTTTTTT
TRBJ2-3 | TRBD2 | 17 | TRBV28 | NA | CASSSQLAGAPTDTQYF | TGTGCCAGCAGTTCCCAACTAGCGGGGGCCCCCACAGATACGCAGTATTTT
TRBJ2-1 | NA | 14 | TRBV28 | NA | CASSPAPDSHEQFF | TGTGCCAGCAGTCCAGCTCCCGACTCGCATGAGCAGTTCTTC
TRBJ2-4 | NA | 17 | TRBV6-1 | few | CASSEAVLSGAKNIQYF | TGTGCCAGCAGTGAAGCCGTCCTCTCAGGGGCCAAAAACATTCAGTACTTC
TRBJ2-1 | NA | 13 | TRBV6-5 | NA | CASSQAAQNEQFF | TGTGCCAGCAGTCAAGCGGCGCAGAATGAGCAGTTCTTC
TRBJ1-1 | TRBD1 | 16 | TRBV7-8 | once | CASSPPGMGQGTEAFF | TGTGCCAGCAGTCCTCCTGGGATGGGACAGGGCACTGAAGCTTTCTTT
TRBJ1-2 | NA | 14 | TRBV12-3/TRBV12-4 | NA | CASRLKGANYGYTF | TGTGCCAGCAGGTTAAAGGGGGCTAACTATGGCTACACCTTC
TRBJ2-1 | TRBD2 | 16 | TRBV7-3 | NA | CASSNSGSASYNEQFF | TGTGCCAGCAGCAATAGCGGGAGCGCTTCCTACAATGAGCAGTTCTTC
TRBJ1-1 | NA | 11 | TRBV12-3/TRBV12-4 | NA | CASSGERGAFF | TGTGCCAGCAGTGGGGAACGGGGAGCTTTCTTT
TRBJ1-4 | NA | 12 | TRBV7-6 | NA | CASSSPSEKLFF | TGTGCCAGCAGCTCCCCCAGCGAAAAACTGTTTTTT
TRBJ1-1 | NA | 13 | TRBV7-6 | few | CASTQRRNTEAFF | TGTGCCAGCACCCAGAGAAGGAACACTGAAGCTTTCTTT
TRBJ1-2 | TRBD1 | 13 | TRBV5-1 | few | CASSFQGASGYTF | TGCGCCAGCAGCTTTCAGGGGGCTAGCGGCTACACCTTC
TRBJ1-2 | NA | 13 | TRBV5-1 | NA | CASRGAQVYGYTF | TGCGCCAGCAGAGGTGCCCAGGTCTATGGCTACACCTTC
TRBJ2-2 | TRBD1 | 12 | TRBV5-1 | NA | CASGQVAGELFF | TGCGCCAGCGGACAGGTCGCCGGGGAGCTGTTTTTT
TRBJ2-7 | TRBD1 | 16 | TRBV5-1 | few | CASSLVGGQGLYEQYF | TGCGCCAGCAGCTTGGTTGGGGGACAGGGGCTCTACGAGCAGTACTTC
TRBJ2-3 | NA | 14 | TRBV5-4 | few | CASSAQSGLDTQYF | TGTGCCAGCAGCGCCCAGTCGGGTTTGGATACGCAGTATTTT
TRBJ2-1 | TRBD1 | 16 | TRBV9 | NA | CASSAPRDRGDNEQFF | TGTGCCAGCAGCGCCCCCCGGGACAGGGGCGACAATGAGCAGTTCTTC
TRBJ2-7 | TRBD2 | 18 | TRBV2 | few | CASSEFRGLAGGHYEQYF | TGTGCCAGCAGTGAGTTCCGGGGTCTAGCGGGAGGACATTACGAGCAGTACTTC
TRBJ1-5 | NA | 17 | TRBV24-1 | NA | CATQGRGPIYSNQPQHF | TGTGCCACCCAAGGGCGCGGACCGATATATAGCAATCAGCCCCAGCATTTT
TRBJ2-5 | TRBD2 | 15 | TRBV30 | few | CAWSPSGRSQETQYF | TGTGCCTGGAGCCCTAGCGGGAGGAGCCAAGAGACCCAGTACTTC
TRBJ1-1 | NA | 15 | TRBV5-1 | few | CASSLGWGDPTEAFF | TGCGCCAGCAGCTTGGGGTGGGGGGACCCCACTGAAGCTTTCTTT